Here is one TCR beta chain with its context. Its antigen remains unknown. This sample is drawn from a study of cytomegalovirus exposure and HLA in healthy donors. Overall study: Membership in the Caucasian-associated ancestry cluster was found for about 80% of fewer than 450 genotyped donors.

PCR employed 60 Vbeta and 13 Jbeta primers. Data came from immunoSEQ multiplex PCR; TCRdb stores just in-frame clones and leaves some out. This table holds roughly 110,000 clones, around two thirds found once. The germline V gene has CDR1 GTSNPN and CDR2 SVGIG (reference sequence). There are 15 residues in the CDR3. Trimming took 2 bases from V and 7 from J, leaving 18 bases between them. Study-wide findings and caveats: Evidence from a later analysis indicated that most CMV-associated TCR beta chains looked HLA-restricted. What was likely a sequencing artifact was a cluster of highly shared sequence variants.

The source is a human donor in good health. Sequenced sample: PBMCs. The rearrangement joins TRBV30 to TRBJ1-5, with a possible D match to TRBD1 (6 bases). The CDR3 reads CAWSRGGGGTQPQHF. The CDR3 DNA follows: TGTGCCTGGAGTCGCGGGGGAGGGGGGACGCAGCCCCAGCATTTT.